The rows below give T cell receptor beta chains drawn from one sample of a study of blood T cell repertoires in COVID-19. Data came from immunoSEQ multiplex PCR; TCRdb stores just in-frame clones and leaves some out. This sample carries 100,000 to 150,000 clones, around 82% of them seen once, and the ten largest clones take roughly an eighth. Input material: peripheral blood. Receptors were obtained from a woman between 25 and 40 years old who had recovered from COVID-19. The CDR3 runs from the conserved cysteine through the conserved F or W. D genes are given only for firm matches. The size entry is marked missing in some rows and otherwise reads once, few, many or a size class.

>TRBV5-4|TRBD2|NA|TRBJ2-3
TGTGCCAGCAGCAGGCCGGGACTAGCAACAGATACGCAGTATTTT
CASSRPGLATDTQYF
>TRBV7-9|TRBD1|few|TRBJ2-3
TGTGCCAGCAGCTTGGACAGGGGCACAGATACGCAGTATTTT
CASSLDRGTDTQYF
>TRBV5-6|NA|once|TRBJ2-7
TGTGCCAGCACATCCGCTGACAGATTCTACGAGCAGTACTTC
CASTSADRFYEQYF
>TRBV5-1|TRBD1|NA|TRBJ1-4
TGCGCCAGCAGCTCGAACAGGGGGGCTAATGAAAAACTGTTTTTT
CASSSNRGANEKLFF
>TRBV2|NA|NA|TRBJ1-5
TGTGCCAGTGCGGGTAGCAATCAGCCCCAGCATTTT
CASAGSNQPQHF
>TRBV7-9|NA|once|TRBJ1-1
TGTGCCAGCAGCTTAACGGGCAGGAGGCCTGAAGCTTTCTTT
CASSLTGRRPEAFF
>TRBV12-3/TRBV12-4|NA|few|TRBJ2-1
TGTGCCAGCAGTTTACATTCGGGAAATGAGCAGTTCTTC
CASSLHSGNEQFF
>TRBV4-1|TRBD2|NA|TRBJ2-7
TGCGCCAGCAGCCAAGAGGGGATCCTAGCGGGGTCGGCGGAGCAGTACTTC
CASSQEGILAGSAEQYF
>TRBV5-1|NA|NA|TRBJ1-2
TGCGCCAGCAGCGGATACCCGACAGGCCCAAACTATGGCTACACCTTC
CASSGYPTGPNYGYTF
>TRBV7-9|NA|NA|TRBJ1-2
TGTGCCAGCAGCTTTGGGTCCGGGGTCGATGGCTACACCTTC
CASSFGSGVDGYTF
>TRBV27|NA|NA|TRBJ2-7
TGTGCCAGCAGTTTACCGAGCGCAATCGGCGAGCAGTACTTC
CASSLPSAIGEQYF
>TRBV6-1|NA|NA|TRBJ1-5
TGTGCCAGCAGTGATAAGTCCCTACAGGTTTCGCCCCAGCATTTT
CASSDKSLQVSPQHF
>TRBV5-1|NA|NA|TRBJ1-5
TGCGCCAGCAGCTTGAGCGGAGGGGTAAATCAGCCCCAGCATTTT
CASSLSGGVNQPQHF
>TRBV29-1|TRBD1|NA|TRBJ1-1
TGCAGCGTTATGGGGACAGGTGGAGGGTGGGGAGTGGAAGCTTTCTTT
CSVMGTGGGWGVEAFF
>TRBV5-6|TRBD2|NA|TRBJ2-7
TGTGCCAGCAGCCCGGGGACTAGTGGATACGAGCAGTACTTC
CASSPGTSGYEQYF
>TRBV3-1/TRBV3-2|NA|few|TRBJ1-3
TGTGCCAGCAGCCAAGATTCAAGGTTAGGAGTGTCTGGAAACACCATATATTTT
CASSQDSRLGVSGNTIYF
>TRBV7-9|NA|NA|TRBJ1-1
TGTGCCAGCAGCCCGCAAGGGACTGCTGCCTTGGGGAACACTGAAGCTTTCTTT
CASSPQGTAALGNTEAFF
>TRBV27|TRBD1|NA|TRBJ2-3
TGTGCCAGCAGTTCCGGGACAGGGGGCACAGATACGCAGTATTTT
CASSSGTGGTDTQYF
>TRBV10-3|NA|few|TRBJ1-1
TGTGCCATCAGTATAGGACAGTCTGGTCCTGAAGCTTTCTTT
CAISIGQSGPEAFF
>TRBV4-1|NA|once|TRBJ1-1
TGCGCCAGCAGCCAAGATCGCACAGGGAACACTGAAGCTTTCTTT
CASSQDRTGNTEAFF
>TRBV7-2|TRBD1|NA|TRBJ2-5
TGTGCCAGCAGCCGGCAATTAGGGGGCAGAGAGACCCAGTACTTC
CASSRQLGGRETQYF
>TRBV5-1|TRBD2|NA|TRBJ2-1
TGCGCCAGCAGCCTGACTAGCGGAGCCTACAATGAGCAGTTCTTC
CASSLTSGAYNEQFF
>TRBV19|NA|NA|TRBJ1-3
TGTGCCAGTGGCGGCTTCGTAAACACCATATATTTT
CASGGFVNTIYF
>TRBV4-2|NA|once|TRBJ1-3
TGTGCCAGCAGCCGGGAGAGGGCGGCGGACACCATATATTTT
CASSRERAADTIYF
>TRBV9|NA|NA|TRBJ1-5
TGTGCCAGCAGCGCCGACACGGGAGCTAATCAGCCCCAGCATTTT
CASSADTGANQPQHF
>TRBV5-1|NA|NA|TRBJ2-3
TGCGCCAGCAGCTTGGGTGGGGGGAATACGCAGTATTTT
CASSLGGGNTQYF
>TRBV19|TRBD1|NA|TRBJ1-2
TGTGCCAGTAGTTCTGGACAGGGCACTGGCTACACCTTC
CASSSGQGTGYTF
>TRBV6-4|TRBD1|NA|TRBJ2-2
TGTGCCAGCAGTGAAAGACAGGGTGAAACCGGGGAGCTGTTTTTT
CASSERQGETGELFF
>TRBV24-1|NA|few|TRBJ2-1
TGTGCCACCAGTGACTCAGGGTCCTACAATGAGCAGTTCTTC
CATSDSGSYNEQFF
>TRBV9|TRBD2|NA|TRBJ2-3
TGTGCCAGCAGCGTAAGGATCGGGGTAGCGGGACCAGATACGCAGTATTTT
CASSVRIGVAGPDTQYF
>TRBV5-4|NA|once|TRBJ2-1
TGTGCCAGCAGCTTGGGCCTGGGCAGGGCCCCTTCCTACAATGAGCAGTTCTTC
CASSLGLGRAPSYNEQFF
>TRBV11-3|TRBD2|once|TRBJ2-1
TGTGCCAGCAGCTTAGGGGCGGGAGGGTACAATGAGCAGTTCTTC
CASSLGAGGYNEQFF
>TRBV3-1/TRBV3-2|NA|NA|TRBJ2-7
TGTGCCAGCAGCCGACGCGAAGGGGGCTACGAGCAGTACTTC
CASSRREGGYEQYF
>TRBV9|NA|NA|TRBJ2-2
TGTGCCAGCAGCGTAGGGATAGCGGTGAACACCGGGGAGCTGTTTTTT
CASSVGIAVNTGELFF
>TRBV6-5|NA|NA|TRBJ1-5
TGTGCCAGCAGGAGGAGCAATCAGCCCCAGCATTTT
CASRRSNQPQHF
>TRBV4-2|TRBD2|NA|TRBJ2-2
TGTGCCAGCAGCCAGGTGGCCTCGACTAGCGGGAAGGGCGGGGAGCTGTTTTTT
CASSQVASTSGKGGELFF
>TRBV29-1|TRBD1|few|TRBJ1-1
TGCAGCGTTGTAGGGGACAGGGGGCGATCGGGCACTGAAGCTTTCTTT
CSVVGDRGRSGTEAFF
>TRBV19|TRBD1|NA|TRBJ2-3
TGTGCCAGTAGTATAGGTAAAAGAAGACAGGGTAGCACAGATACGCAGTATTTT
CASSIGKRRQGSTDTQYF
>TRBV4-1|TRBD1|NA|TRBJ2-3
TGCGCCAGCAGCCAAGATGGGACAGGACCCACAGATACGCAGTATTTT
CASSQDGTGPTDTQYF
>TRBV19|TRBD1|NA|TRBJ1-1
TGTGCCAGTACCAAACCAGGGGGGCGGAACACTGAAGCTTTCTTT
CASTKPGGRNTEAFF
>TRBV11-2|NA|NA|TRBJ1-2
TGTGCCAGCAGCTCCAGGCCTGGGTATGGCTACACCTTC
CASSSRPGYGYTF
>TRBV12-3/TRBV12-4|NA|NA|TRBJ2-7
TGTGCCAGCAGTTTAGGACTCGCTTACGAGCAGTACTTC
CASSLGLAYEQYF
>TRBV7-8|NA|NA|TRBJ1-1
TGTGCCAGCAGCCACTGGGGCAGGGGTGGGAACACTGAAGCTTTCTTT
CASSHWGRGGNTEAFF
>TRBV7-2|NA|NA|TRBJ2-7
TGTGCCAGCAGCTCGAGCAGCGGCTACGAGCAGTACTTC
CASSSSSGYEQYF
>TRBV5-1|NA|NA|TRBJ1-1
TGCGCCAGCAGCTTGACGGGACTCCCGAACACTGAAGCTTTCTTT
CASSLTGLPNTEAFF
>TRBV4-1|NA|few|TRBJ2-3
TGCGCCAGCAGCACAGTTGGGACATTACTGGTAGATACGCAGTATTTT
CASSTVGTLLVDTQYF
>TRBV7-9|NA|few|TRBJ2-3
TGTGCCAGCAGCTTGGGGGGGCAGGCAGATACGCAGTATTTT
CASSLGGQADTQYF
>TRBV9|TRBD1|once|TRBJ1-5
TGTGCCAGCAGCAGGGACAGTAGCAATCAGCCCCAGCATTTT
CASSRDSSNQPQHF
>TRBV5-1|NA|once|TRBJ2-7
TGCGCCAGCAGCTCGGGCCAGGGTGGTAATTACGAGCAGTACTTC
CASSSGQGGNYEQYF
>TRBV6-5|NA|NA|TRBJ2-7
TGTGCCAGCGCTAGCGAACCCAGCTCCTACGAGCAGTACTTC
CASASEPSSYEQYF
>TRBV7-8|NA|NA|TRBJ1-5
TGTGCCAGCAGCTTAGCAGGCGGACAGCCCCAGCATTTT
CASSLAGGQPQHF
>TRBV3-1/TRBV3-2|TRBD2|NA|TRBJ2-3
TGTGCCAGCAGCCAAGGCGGGGGAAGCACAGATACGCAGTATTTT
CASSQGGGSTDTQYF
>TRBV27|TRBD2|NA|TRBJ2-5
TGTGCCAGCAGTTTAGTCCCCTCACTAGCGAGAGAAGAGACCCAGTACTTC
CASSLVPSLAREETQYF